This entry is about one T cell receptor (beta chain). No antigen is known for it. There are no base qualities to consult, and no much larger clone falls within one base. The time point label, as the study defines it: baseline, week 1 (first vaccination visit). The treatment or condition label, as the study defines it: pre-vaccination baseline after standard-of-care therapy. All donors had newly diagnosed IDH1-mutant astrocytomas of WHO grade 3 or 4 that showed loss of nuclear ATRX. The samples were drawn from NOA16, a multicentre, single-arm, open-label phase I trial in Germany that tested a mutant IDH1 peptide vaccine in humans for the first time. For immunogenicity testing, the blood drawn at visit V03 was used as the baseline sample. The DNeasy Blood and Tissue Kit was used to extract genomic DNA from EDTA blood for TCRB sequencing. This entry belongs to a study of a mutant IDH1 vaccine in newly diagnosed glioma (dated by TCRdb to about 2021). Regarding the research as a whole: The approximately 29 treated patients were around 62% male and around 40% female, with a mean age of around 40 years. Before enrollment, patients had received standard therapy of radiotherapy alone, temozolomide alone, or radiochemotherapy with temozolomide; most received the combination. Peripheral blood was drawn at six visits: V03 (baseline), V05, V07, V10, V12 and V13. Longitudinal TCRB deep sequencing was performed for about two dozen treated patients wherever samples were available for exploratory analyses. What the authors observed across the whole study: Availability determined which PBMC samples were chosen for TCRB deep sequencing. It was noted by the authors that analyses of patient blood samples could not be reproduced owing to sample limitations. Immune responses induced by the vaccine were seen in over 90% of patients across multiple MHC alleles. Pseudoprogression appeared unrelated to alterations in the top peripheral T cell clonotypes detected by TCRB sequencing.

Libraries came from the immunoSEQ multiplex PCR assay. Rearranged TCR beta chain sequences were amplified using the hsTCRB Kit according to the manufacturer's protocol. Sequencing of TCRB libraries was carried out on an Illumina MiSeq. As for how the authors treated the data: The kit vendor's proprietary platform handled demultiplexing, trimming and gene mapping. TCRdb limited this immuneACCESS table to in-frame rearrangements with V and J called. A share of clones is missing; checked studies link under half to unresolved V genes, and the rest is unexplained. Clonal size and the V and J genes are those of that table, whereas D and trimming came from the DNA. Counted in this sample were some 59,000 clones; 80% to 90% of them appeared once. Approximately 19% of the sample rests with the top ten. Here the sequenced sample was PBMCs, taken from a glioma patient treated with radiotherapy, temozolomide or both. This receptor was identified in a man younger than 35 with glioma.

The CDR3 sequence is CASRGDGGFTDTQYF. The DNA reads as follows: TGTGCCAGCAGGGGGGACGGGGGTTTCACAGATACGCAGTATTTT. The sequence is built from TRBV2 and TRBJ2-3, and TRBD2 may be the D gene, going by 6 matching bases. From the cysteine up to the phenylalanine, the CDR3 has a length of 15 residues. Only the CDR3 DNA is retained, 45 bases long and in frame from the first base. Between the V and J ends, shortened by 6 bases and 2 bases respectively, the junction contains 15 bases. CDR1 is given as SNHLY and CDR2 as FYNNEI, both from the germline V gene.